This TCR beta chain was retrieved from a study of control samples from healthy donors and cancer patients. Measured with immunoSEQ multiplex PCR; TCRdb has only the in-frame clones, and not every one. The top ten hold roughly 4% of the sample, which has around 130,000 clones, roughly 94% seen once. Sequences were obtained from blood. The receptor comes from a man in his thirties or forties in good health.

CDR3 region: CASSFGQGRGYTF. CDR3 in DNA: TGTGCCAGCAGCTTCGGACAGGGCCGTGGCTACACCTTC. This chain connects TRBV7-2 to TRBJ1-2; 8 nucleotides line up with TRBD1. CDR1 is SGHTA and CDR2 is FQGNSA in the germline V gene. V gave up 3 bases and J gave up 7 bases; unmatched junction bases: 4. The CDR3 covers 13 residues.